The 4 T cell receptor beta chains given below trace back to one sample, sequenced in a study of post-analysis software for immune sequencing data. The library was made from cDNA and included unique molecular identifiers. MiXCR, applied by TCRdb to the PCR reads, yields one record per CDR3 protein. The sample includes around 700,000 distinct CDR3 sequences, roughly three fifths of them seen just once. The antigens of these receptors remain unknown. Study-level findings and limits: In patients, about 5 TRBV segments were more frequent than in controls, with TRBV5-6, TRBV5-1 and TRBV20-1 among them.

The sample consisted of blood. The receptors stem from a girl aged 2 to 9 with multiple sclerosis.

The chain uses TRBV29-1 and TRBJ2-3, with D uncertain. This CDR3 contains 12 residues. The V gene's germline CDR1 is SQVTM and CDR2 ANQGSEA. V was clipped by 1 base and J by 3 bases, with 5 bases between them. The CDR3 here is CSVEGITDTQYF. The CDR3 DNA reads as TGCAGCGTTGAAGGGATTACAGATACGCAGTATTTT.

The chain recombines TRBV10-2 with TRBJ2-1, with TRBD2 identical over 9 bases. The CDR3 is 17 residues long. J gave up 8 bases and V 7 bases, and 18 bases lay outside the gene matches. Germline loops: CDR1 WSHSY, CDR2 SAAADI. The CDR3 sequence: CASNEVRGGLMFDEQFF. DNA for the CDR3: TGCGCCAGCAATGAAGTGCGGGGGGGATTAATGTTCGATGAGCAGTTCTTC.

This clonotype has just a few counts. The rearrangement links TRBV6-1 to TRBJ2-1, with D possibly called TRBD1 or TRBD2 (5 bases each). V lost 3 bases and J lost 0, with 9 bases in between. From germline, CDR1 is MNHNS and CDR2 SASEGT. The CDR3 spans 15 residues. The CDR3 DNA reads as TGTGCCAGCAGTGAGGACGGGACCTCCTACAATGAGCAGTTCTTC. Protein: CASSEDGTSYNEQFF.

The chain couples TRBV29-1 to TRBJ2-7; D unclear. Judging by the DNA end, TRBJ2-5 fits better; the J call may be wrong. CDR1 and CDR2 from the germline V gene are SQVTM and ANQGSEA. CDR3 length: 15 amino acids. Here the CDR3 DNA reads TGCAGCGTTGAAAGATCTGGGTTAGGGAAAGAGACCCAGTACTTC. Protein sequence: CSVERSGLGKETQYF.